These 19 T cell receptor beta chains share one sample of origin, sequenced in a study of T cell responses to AZD1222 COVID-19 vaccine. Clones were sequenced by immunoSEQ multiplex PCR, and TCRdb holds only the in-frame ones, with some missing. The sample holds more than 100,000 clones, more than 75% seen once. This specimen was peripheral blood, taken on day 0 of AZD1222 vaccination. These receptors originate from an adult in good health.

The chain has TRBV6-5 and TRBJ1-1, with D tentatively TRBD1 (5 bases). Germline values: CDR1 MNHEY, CDR2 SVGAGI. This CDR3 has 15 residues. V lost 1 base and J 1 base, leaving 10 bases between the germline ends. The CDR3 DNA follows: TGTGCCAGCAGTTACTGGGGACGGGCGAACACTGAAGCTTTCTTT. This sequence encodes CASSYWGRANTEAFF.

The chain employs TRBV7-9 and TRBJ1-3, with D unclear. Trimming stripped 3 bases from V and 2 bases from J, with 14 bases between. The germline gives CDR1 SEHNR, CDR2 FQNEAQ (reference sequence). The length of the CDR3 is 16 residues. The CDR3 region has the DNA TGTGCCAGCAGCTTGACCCCACGGACCACTGGAAACACCATATATTTT. Amino acids: CASSLTPRTTGNTIYF.

This sequence joins TRBV29-1 and TRBJ2-7; 7 nucleotides align to TRBD1. Trimming at V came to 6 bases and at J to 2 bases, leaving 10 bases not matched to a gene. CDR1 SQVTM and CDR2 ANQGSEA come from the germline V gene. The CDR3 loop spans 14 amino acids. The DNA of the CDR3 is TGCAGCGTGCAGAGGACAGGCTCTGCCTACGAGCAGTACTTC. Translating it yields CSVQRTGSAYEQYF.

This chain uses TRBV7-9 with TRBJ1-3; D gene ambiguous. V lost 5 bases, J lost 0 bases, and 17 bases lay in between. Germline V CDR1 and CDR2: SEHNR, FQNEAQ (reference sequence). The CDR3 runs 17 residues. The CDR3 is CASSISAGSGSGNTIYF. CDR3 bases: TGTGCCAGCAGCATCTCTGCGGGGTCAGGCTCTGGAAACACCATATATTTT.

This clone was seen once. The gene calls are TRBV10-3 and TRBJ1-3; no firm D call. This CDR3 contains 16 residues. In germline, CDR1 is ENHRY, CDR2 SYGVKD. Between the trimmed V and J ends, which lost 7 bases and 8 bases, there was a span of 24 bases. DNA of the CDR3: TGTGCCATCAAAGGAAGTCTAGTTGGGCCCGGCGACACCATATATTTT. Amino acid sequence: CAIKGSLVGPGDTIYF.

In this sample, this clone turned up a few times. The gene calls are TRBV12-3 or TRBV12-4 and TRBJ2-5; D gene ambiguous. The CDR3 sequence is 13 residues long. V gave up 7 bases and J gave up 4 bases, with 13 bases separating them. The CDR3 is CASTFPARETQYF. The CDR3 DNA reads as TGTGCCAGCACATTCCCGGCAAGAGAGACCCAGTACTTC.

The chain joins TRBV15 to TRBJ2-1; TRBD2 agrees at 9 bases. The length of the CDR3 is 14 residues. J gave up 7 bases and V 7 bases, and 8 bases lay outside the gene matches. In germline, CDR1 is LNHNV, CDR2 YYDKDF (reference sequence). The CDR3: CATKRLADANEQFF. CDR3 DNA: TGTGCCACCAAAAGACTAGCGGACGCGAATGAGCAGTTCTTC.

The rearrangement links TRBV19 to TRBJ1-1; D might be TRBD1 (5 bases). CDR1 is LNHDA and CDR2 is SQIVND in the germline V gene (reference sequence). The germline V and J ends were trimmed by 5 bases and 6 bases, with 16 bases remaining between them. The CDR3 runs 14 residues. The CDR3 DNA follows: TGTGCCAGTAGTGTACCCGCAGGGTTCGCTGAAGCTTTCTTT. Translation: CASSVPAGFAEAFF.

V and J are TRBV11-3 and TRBJ2-3; 7 bases agree with TRBD1. Germline V gene lookup returns CDR1 SGHNT and CDR2 YENEEA. Trimming cost V 5 bases and J 2 bases; bases outside gene matches: 7. The CDR3 loop spans 15 amino acids. The CDR3 sequence: CASSAGTAATDTQYF. CDR3 nucleotides: TGTGCCAGCAGCGCCGGGACAGCCGCCACAGATACGCAGTATTTT.

V usage is TRBV11-2 and J usage is TRBJ1-4; a possible D gene is TRBD1 (6 bases). V was clipped by 2 bases and J by 11 bases, with 15 bases between them. Germline CDR1 is SGHAT and CDR2 is FQNNGV. The CDR3 sequence is 14 residues long. CDR3 bases: TGTGCCAGCAGCTTATTACTTCAAACAGGGAAACTGTTTTTT. Amino acid sequence: CASSLLLQTGKLFF.

This rearrangement joins TRBV6-5 to TRBJ2-7; D perhaps matches TRBD1 (5 bases). CDR1 and CDR2 (germline): MNHEY, SVGAGI. V was clipped by 2 bases and J by 6 bases, with 17 bases between them. The CDR3 contains 15 residues. The CDR3 reads CASSYEFAIRAEQYF. The CDR3 nucleotides are TGTGCCAGCAGTTACGAGTTCGCAATCAGGGCCGAGCAGTACTTC.

V is TRBV7-3 and J is TRBJ2-1; 7 nucleotides agree with TRBD2. CDR1 SGHTA and CDR2 FQGTGA come from the germline V gene. This CDR3 has 13 residues. J was trimmed by 11 bases and V by 5 bases; bases with no gene match: 9. This CDR3 is CASSAGLGEKQFF. The CDR3 DNA is TGTGCCAGCAGCGCCGGACTAGGAGAAAAGCAGTTCTTC.

The rearrangement links TRBV5-8 to TRBJ1-5; D is perhaps TRBD1 (5 bases). Germline CDR1 is SGHTS and CDR2 is YDEGEE. This CDR3 contains 15 residues. The V end lost 0 bases, the J end lost 5 bases, and 12 bases lay between the germline ends. The CDR3 protein is CASSLEGTVDQPQHF. The CDR3 coding sequence is TGTGCCAGCAGCTTGGAGGGGACCGTAGATCAGCCCCAGCATTTT.

The rearrangement links TRBV6-5 to TRBJ1-3; 7 bases align to TRBD1. There are 14 residues in the CDR3. Germline assignment: CDR1 MNHEY and CDR2 SVGAGI. V lost 4 bases, J lost 3 bases, and 3 bases stayed unmatched. Written as DNA, the CDR3 is TGTGCCAGCAGTTTCTACAGGGGTGGAAACACCATATATTTT. This gives the protein CASSFYRGGNTIYF.

The chain couples TRBV10-3 to TRBJ1-2, with D hard to call. Trimming shortened V by 2 bases and J by 5 bases, and 15 bases separated the two germline ends. Germline V gene sequence: CDR1 ENHRY, CDR2 SYGVKD. This CDR3 comprises 15 residues. The CDR3, as DNA: TGTGCCATCAGTGAGGGCCAGGCCGTCTTGTATGGCTACACCTTC. Translated, it gives CAISEGQAVLYGYTF.

V gene TRBV12-3 or TRBV12-4 combines with J gene TRBJ1-1; D unresolved. The ends were cut back, 2 bases at V and 1 base at J, with 5 bases in the middle. The CDR3 totals 13 residues. CDR3 bases: TGTGCCAGCAGTTTACGCACGAACACTGAAGCTTTCTTT. This gives the protein CASSLRTNTEAFF.

This clone was recorded once. The chain couples TRBV5-4 to TRBJ1-2; D not resolved. This CDR3 spans 12 amino acids. V lost 5 bases and J lost 5, with 10 bases in between. Germline assignment: CDR1 SGHNT and CDR2 YYREEE (reference sequence). The CDR3 DNA is TGTGCCAGCAGTTCCCCCGGTTATGGCTACACCTTC. As protein: CASSSPGYGYTF.

V usage is TRBV13 and J usage is TRBJ1-1; 7 positions agree with TRBD1. The CDR3 extends over 15 amino acids. V dropped 5 bases and J dropped 1; count of bases not matched to a gene: 7. The germline gives CDR1 PRHDT, CDR2 FYEKMQ (reference sequence). CDR3 bases: TGTGCCAGCAGCCCCAGGGACAGCGGGAACACTGAAGCTTTCTTT. Residues: CASSPRDSGNTEAFF. The whole variable domain, remainder taken from reference TRBV13 and TRBJ1-1, is AAGVIQSPRHLIKEKRETATLKCYPIPRHDTVYWYQQGPGQDPQFLISFYEKMQSDKGSIPDRFSAQQFSDYHSELNMSSLELGDSALYFCASSPRDSGNTEAFFGQGTRLTVV.

V usage is TRBV4-3 and J usage is TRBJ1-3; D unresolved. The germline CDR1 and CDR2 sequences are LGHNA and YSLEER. The CDR3 covers 16 residues. The V gene lost 0 bases and the J gene lost 0 bases, with 9 bases spanning the gap. For the CDR3, the DNA is TGCGCCAGCAGCCAAGATACCGTGAACTCTGGAAACACCATATATTTT. Translation gives CASSQDTVNSGNTIYF.